These 30 T cell receptor beta chains share one sample of origin, sequenced in a study of T cell changes during pregnancy in multiple sclerosis. The repertoire was sequenced with immunoSEQ multiplex PCR; TCRdb's copy has only in-frame clones and lacks some. This sample has tens of thousands of clones, with around 91% found just once. The source was peripheral blood, collected after pregnancy. All receptors come from a female donor in good health, enrolled as a control in a pregnancy study.

The V and J genes are TRBV7-3 and TRBJ2-1; 7 nucleotides align to TRBD2. After removal of 6 bases from V and 1 base from J, the junction contained 9 bases not matched to a gene. The CDR3 consists of 16 residues. Germline V gene sequence: CDR1 SGHTA, CDR2 FQGTGA. The CDR3 bases are TGTGCCAGCAGTCCTTCGGGCGGGGGTTCCTACAATGAGCAGTTCTTC. Residues: CASSPSGGGSYNEQFF.

The chain has TRBV6-1 and TRBJ1-1; 9 bases agree with TRBD1. Germline V gene data show CDR1 as MNHNS and CDR2 as SASEGT. Trimming took 6 bases from V and 5 from J; bases not matched to a gene: 10. CDR3 length: 15 amino acids. CDR3 coding DNA: TGTGCCAGCAGCAGGGACAGGGCAAGGGGAACTGAAGCTTTCTTT. This encodes CASSRDRARGTEAFF.

The chain combines TRBV6-5 with TRBJ1-1, with 9 bases that match TRBD1. The CDR3 covers 14 residues. Germline CDR1 MNHEY, CDR2 SVGAGI. The V gene end was trimmed by 5 bases and the J gene end by 8 bases; junction bases not matched to a gene: 9. The CDR3 loop is CASSRDRVLGEAFF. The CDR3 DNA reads as TGTGCCAGCAGTCGGGACAGGGTTTTAGGGGAAGCTTTCTTT.

V is TRBV10-3 and J is TRBJ2-3; the match to TRBD2 covers 12 bases. The trim removed 4 bases at V and 5 bases at J, leaving 4 bases unmatched. Germline V gene data show CDR1 as ENHRY and CDR2 as SYGVKD. The CDR3 contains 15 residues. CDR3 DNA sequence: TGTGCCATCAGTGGACTAGCGGGGGATAAAGATACGCAGTATTTT. Protein: CAISGLAGDKDTQYF.

The CDR3 DNA is TGTGCCAGCAGTCGGGGACAGGGGACCTATGGCTACACCTTC. It encodes CASSRGQGTYGYTF. The chain combines TRBV6-5 with TRBJ1-2; 10 nucleotides align to TRBD1. From germline, CDR1 is MNHEY and CDR2 SVGAGI. The CDR3 is made up of 14 amino acids. The junction had 4 bases not matched to a gene; V was cut back by 5 bases and J by 4 bases.

CDR3 in amino acids: CASSLRDRGVGTEAFF. In DNA, the CDR3 is TGTGCCAGCAGCTTAAGGGACAGGGGCGTAGGCACTGAAGCTTTCTTT. The chain employs TRBV7-2 and TRBJ1-1; 10 positions match TRBD1. Germline V gene sequence: CDR1 SGHTA, CDR2 FQGNSA. J lost 4 bases, V lost 2 bases, and 7 bases had no gene match. The CDR3 has 16 amino acids. Full variable domain (missing parts from reference TRBV7-2 and TRBJ1-1): GAGVSQSPSNKVTEKGKDVELRCDPISGHTALYWYRQSLGQGLEFLIYFQGNSAPDKSGLPSDRFSAERTGGSVSTLTIQRTQQEDSAVYLCASSLRDRGVGTEAFFGQGTRLTVV.

J is TRBJ1-4 and V is TRBV6-1, with 7 bases lining up with TRBD1. V was clipped by 4 bases and J by 7 bases; unmatched bases: 9. The CDR3 runs to 15 residues. The germline V gene encodes CDR1 MNHNS and CDR2 SASEGT. DNA for the CDR3: TGTGCCAGCAGTGGGAAGGGGGCAAGAGGTGAAAAACTGTTTTTT. Translation gives CASSGKGARGEKLFF.

This clone has only one observation. This chain connects TRBV19 to TRBJ1-6, with 10 bases matching TRBD1. The ends lost 6 bases at V and 8 bases at J; junction bases unmatched: 10. Germline loops: CDR1 LNHDA, CDR2 SQIVND (reference sequence). This CDR3 comprises 16 residues. CDR3 in amino acids: CASSRQGALKDSPLHF. DNA for the CDR3: TGTGCCAGTAGCCGACAGGGGGCTTTAAAAGATTCACCCCTCCACTTT.

The sample holds a few counts of this clone. This chain uses TRBV4-1 with TRBJ2-7, with a weak D call TRBD2 (6 bases). CDR1 MGHRA and CDR2 YSYEKL come from the germline V gene. V was shortened by 1 base and J by 0 bases, with 16 bases between the two germline ends. The CDR3 runs 17 residues. The CDR3 sequence is CASSQGEAGHISYEQYF. The CDR3 region has the DNA TGCGCCAGCAGCCAAGGCGAGGCGGGGCATATCTCCTACGAGCAGTACTTC.

In its sample, this clone was seen a few times. J is TRBJ2-7 and V is TRBV6-5, with D possibly being TRBD1 (5 bases). V shed 0 bases and J shed 0 bases, with 9 bases lying between them. Germline CDR1 reads MNHEY; CDR2 reads SVGAGI. The CDR3 has 15 amino acids. The CDR3, as DNA: TGTGCCAGCAGTTACTCGGCAGACAGCTCCTACGAGCAGTACTTC. Protein sequence: CASSYSADSSYEQYF.

This chain links TRBV5-1 with TRBJ1-1; TRBD1 might be the D (5 bases). This CDR3 is built from 15 residues. V lost 0 bases, J lost 0 bases, and 9 bases lay in between. Germline V CDR1 and CDR2: SGHRS, YFSETQ. The CDR3 DNA is TGCGCCAGCAGCTTGGGGGGCAGCCTGAACACTGAAGCTTTCTTT. Amino acid sequence: CASSLGGSLNTEAFF.

This chain connects TRBV4-3 to TRBJ2-2; D remains unclear. The CDR3 has 16 amino acids. Germline lookup yields CDR1 LGHNA and CDR2 YSLEER. The V gene lost 4 bases and the J gene lost 3 bases, with 15 bases spanning the gap. As DNA, the CDR3 is TGCGCCAGCAGCCCGTCTCTGGGCCAGGACACCGGGGAGCTGTTTTTT. Its translation: CASSPSLGQDTGELFF.

Only a few counts were recorded for this clone. CDR3 amino acids: CASSVVGGSNSPLHF. The CDR3 DNA reads TGTGCCAGCAGCGTAGTCGGGGGGAGTAATTCACCCCTCCACTTT. The chain uses TRBV9 and TRBJ1-6; a possible D gene is TRBD1 (5 bases). Germline V gene sequence: CDR1 SGDLS, CDR2 YYNGEE. The length of the CDR3 is 15 residues. Trimming removed 0 bases from V and 6 bases from J, with 10 bases in between.

The chain recombines TRBV27 with TRBJ1-1, with no clear D. Trimming stripped 2 bases from V and 4 bases from J, with 8 bases between. Per the germline V gene, CDR1 is MNHEY and CDR2 is SMNVEV (reference sequence). The CDR3 spans 13 residues. The DNA for the CDR3 is TGTGCCAGCAGTTTAAGAGGGTTCACTGAAGCTTTCTTT. It encodes CASSLRGFTEAFF.

This rearrangement joins TRBV11-1 to TRBJ2-2, with a tentative D call TRBD1 (8 bases). Germline CDR1 and CDR2: SGHAT and FQDESV (reference sequence). Trimming removed 5 bases from V and 1 base from J, with 17 bases in between. The CDR3 is made up of 17 amino acids. In nucleotides, the CDR3 is TGTGCCAGCAGCCGGGACTACAGGGGGGGGAACACCGGGGAGCTGTTTTTT. This gives the protein CASSRDYRGGNTGELFF.

The V call is TRBV19, the J call TRBJ2-2; a possible D gene is TRBD1 (6 bases). The CDR3 covers 14 residues. V lost 5 bases and J 6 bases, leaving 13 bases between the germline ends. The germline V gene has CDR1 LNHDA and CDR2 SQIVND (reference sequence). This chain's CDR3 is CASSPAPGAGELFF. The CDR3 nucleotides are TGTGCCAGTAGTCCAGCACCAGGGGCCGGGGAGCTGTTTTTT.

The chain joins TRBV9 to TRBJ1-1; 7 nucleotides line up with TRBD1. This CDR3 contains 16 residues. V was clipped by 6 bases and J by 3 bases; unmatched bases: 14. Germline V lookup: CDR1 SGDLS, CDR2 YYNGEE. The CDR3 DNA is TGTGCCAGCACCCCGGGAAAGGGGGCGTCGGACACTGAAGCTTTCTTT. Translation: CASTPGKGASDTEAFF.

The rearrangement joins TRBV7-9 to TRBJ1-4, with D hard to call. The germline gives CDR1 SEHNR, CDR2 FQNEAQ (reference sequence). V was trimmed by 3 bases and J by 1 base, leaving 9 bases between them. This CDR3 is built from 15 residues. The CDR3 sequence: CASSFRGLTNEKLFF. The CDR3 coding sequence is TGTGCCAGCAGCTTTCGGGGTTTAACTAATGAAAAACTGTTTTTT.

The DNA of the CDR3 is TGTGCCAGCAGTGGCTGGGGGGGGAACACTGAAGCTTTCTTT. As protein: CASSGWGGNTEAFF. This sequence joins TRBV6-1 and TRBJ1-1, with D maybe TRBD1 (5 bases). The CDR3 sequence is 14 residues long. Per the germline V gene, CDR1 is MNHNS and CDR2 is SASEGT. Trimming took 4 bases from V and 1 from J, leaving 10 bases between them.

The chain couples TRBV6-5 to TRBJ1-2; 8 bases are a match to TRBD1. The CDR3 consists of 12 residues. V lost 2 bases to trimming and J lost 8 bases; unmatched junction nucleotides: 1. CDR1 is MNHEY, CDR2 SVGAGI, per germline. The CDR3 nucleotides read TGTGCCAGCAGTTACCAGGGGGCGGGCTACACCTTC. Encoded protein: CASSYQGAGYTF.

This clone is termed large. The CDR3 DNA reads as TGTGCCAGCAGTGTCGTACCTTCGGGCACCGGGGAGCTGTTTTTT. Translation: CASSVVPSGTGELFF. The rearrangement joins TRBV5-5 to TRBJ2-2; no definite D call. V gave up 5 bases and J gave up 4 bases, with 15 bases separating them. CDR3 length: 15 amino acids. Looked up from germline, CDR1 is SGHKS and CDR2 is YYEKEE (reference sequence).

V gene TRBV7-8 combines with J gene TRBJ2-1; 10 nucleotides line up with TRBD2. Germline loops: CDR1 SGHVS, CDR2 FQNEAQ. V was pared by 4 bases and J by 9 bases, with 6 bases of the junction left unmatched. The CDR3 loop spans 14 amino acids. The CDR3 protein is CASSSSGGRGEQFF. The CDR3 nucleotides read TGTGCCAGCAGCTCTAGCGGGGGACGAGGTGAGCAGTTCTTC.

This clone was seen a few times. The genes are TRBV7-8 and TRBJ1-6, with 12 bases fitting TRBD1. The trim removed 5 bases at V and 10 bases at J, leaving 3 bases unmatched. CDR3 size: 14 residues. Germline-derived CDR1 and CDR2 are SGHVS and FQNEAQ. CDR3 residues: CASSGTGGESPLHF. The CDR3 region has the DNA TGTGCCAGCAGCGGGACAGGGGGCGAATCACCCCTCCACTTT. Full variable domain (missing parts from reference TRBV7-8 and TRBJ1-6): GAGVSQSPRYKVAKRGQDVALRCDPISGHVSLFWYQQALGQGPEFLTYFQNEAQLDKSGLPSDRFFAERPEGSVSTLKIQRTQQEDSAVYLCASSGTGGESPLHFGNGTRLTVT.

The V and J genes are TRBV19 and TRBJ1-2; 8 positions match TRBD1. The CDR3 loop spans 15 amino acids. Germline trimming cut 5 bases from V and 10 bases from J; bases unmatched to any gene: 15. Germline V lookup: CDR1 LNHDA, CDR2 SQIVND (reference sequence). This chain's CDR3 is CASSADRGRAIHYTF. CDR3 DNA: TGTGCCAGTAGTGCTGACAGGGGCCGCGCTATCCACTACACCTTC.

This clone has just one count. This chain connects TRBV9 to TRBJ2-5, with 7 nucleotides matching TRBD2. From germline, CDR1 is SGDLS and CDR2 YYNGEE. V lost 0 bases and J lost 2; bases outside the gene matches: 16. The CDR3 has 19 residues. CDR3 DNA: TGTGCCAGCAGCGTAGAAGACCTTTCTCGGGGGGAAGGGCAAGAGACCCAGTACTTC. Translating gives CASSVEDLSRGEGQETQYF. The full variable domain, in which reference TRBV9 and TRBJ2-5 provide the parts outside the CDR3, is DSGVTQTPKHLITATGQRVTLRCSPRSGDLSVYWYQQSLDQGLQFLIQYYNGEERAKGNILERFSAQQFPDLHSELNLSSLELGDSALYFCASSVEDLSRGEGQETQYFGPGTRLLVL.

The genes are TRBV4-2 and TRBJ2-6, with TRBD1 as a possible D gene (6 bases). The germline V gene encodes CDR1 LGHNA and CDR2 YNFKEQ. CDR3 size: 17 residues. Trimming removed 1 base from V and 2 bases from J, with 12 bases in between. This CDR3 is CASSQATGLTGANVLTF. DNA of the CDR3: TGTGCCAGCAGCCAAGCTACAGGGCTGACTGGGGCCAACGTCCTGACTTTC.

The rearrangement links TRBV30 to TRBJ2-1; 13 bases are a match to TRBD2. CDR1 and CDR2 from the germline V gene are GTSNPN and SVGIG (reference sequence). This CDR3 is built from 16 residues. V lost 6 bases, J lost 8 bases, and 13 bases stayed unmatched. This CDR3 is CACQMGLAGFSDEQFF. Here the CDR3 DNA reads TGTGCCTGCCAAATGGGACTAGCGGGATTTAGCGATGAGCAGTTCTTC.

The rearrangement uses TRBV19 and TRBJ1-1; D unclear. The CDR3 length is 11 residues. V dropped 7 bases and J dropped 7 bases, with 10 bases sitting between them. Germline CDR1 LNHDA, CDR2 SQIVND (reference sequence). CDR3 amino acids: CASTSRSEAFF. CDR3 sequence (DNA): TGTGCCAGTACCTCAAGGAGTGAAGCTTTCTTT.

V gene TRBV19 combines with J gene TRBJ2-7; D perhaps matches TRBD2 (6 bases). CDR1 is LNHDA and CDR2 is SQIVND in the germline V gene (reference sequence). Trimming took 3 bases from V and 0 from J, leaving 9 bases between them. The CDR3 sequence is 14 residues long. The CDR3 bases are TGTGCCAGTAGTATTGCCGGGAGCTCCTACGAGCAGTACTTC. It specifies CASSIAGSSYEQYF.

The J gene is TRBJ2-7, the V gene TRBV29-1, with D perhaps matching TRBD2 (6 bases). The CDR3 covers 12 residues. Trimming cost V 7 bases and J 4 bases, with 14 bases left between them. Germline-derived CDR1 and CDR2 are SQVTM and ANQGSEA. The CDR3 reads CSGSGGSYEQYF. CDR3 DNA: TGCAGCGGCTCCGGGGGAAGTTACGAGCAGTACTTC.